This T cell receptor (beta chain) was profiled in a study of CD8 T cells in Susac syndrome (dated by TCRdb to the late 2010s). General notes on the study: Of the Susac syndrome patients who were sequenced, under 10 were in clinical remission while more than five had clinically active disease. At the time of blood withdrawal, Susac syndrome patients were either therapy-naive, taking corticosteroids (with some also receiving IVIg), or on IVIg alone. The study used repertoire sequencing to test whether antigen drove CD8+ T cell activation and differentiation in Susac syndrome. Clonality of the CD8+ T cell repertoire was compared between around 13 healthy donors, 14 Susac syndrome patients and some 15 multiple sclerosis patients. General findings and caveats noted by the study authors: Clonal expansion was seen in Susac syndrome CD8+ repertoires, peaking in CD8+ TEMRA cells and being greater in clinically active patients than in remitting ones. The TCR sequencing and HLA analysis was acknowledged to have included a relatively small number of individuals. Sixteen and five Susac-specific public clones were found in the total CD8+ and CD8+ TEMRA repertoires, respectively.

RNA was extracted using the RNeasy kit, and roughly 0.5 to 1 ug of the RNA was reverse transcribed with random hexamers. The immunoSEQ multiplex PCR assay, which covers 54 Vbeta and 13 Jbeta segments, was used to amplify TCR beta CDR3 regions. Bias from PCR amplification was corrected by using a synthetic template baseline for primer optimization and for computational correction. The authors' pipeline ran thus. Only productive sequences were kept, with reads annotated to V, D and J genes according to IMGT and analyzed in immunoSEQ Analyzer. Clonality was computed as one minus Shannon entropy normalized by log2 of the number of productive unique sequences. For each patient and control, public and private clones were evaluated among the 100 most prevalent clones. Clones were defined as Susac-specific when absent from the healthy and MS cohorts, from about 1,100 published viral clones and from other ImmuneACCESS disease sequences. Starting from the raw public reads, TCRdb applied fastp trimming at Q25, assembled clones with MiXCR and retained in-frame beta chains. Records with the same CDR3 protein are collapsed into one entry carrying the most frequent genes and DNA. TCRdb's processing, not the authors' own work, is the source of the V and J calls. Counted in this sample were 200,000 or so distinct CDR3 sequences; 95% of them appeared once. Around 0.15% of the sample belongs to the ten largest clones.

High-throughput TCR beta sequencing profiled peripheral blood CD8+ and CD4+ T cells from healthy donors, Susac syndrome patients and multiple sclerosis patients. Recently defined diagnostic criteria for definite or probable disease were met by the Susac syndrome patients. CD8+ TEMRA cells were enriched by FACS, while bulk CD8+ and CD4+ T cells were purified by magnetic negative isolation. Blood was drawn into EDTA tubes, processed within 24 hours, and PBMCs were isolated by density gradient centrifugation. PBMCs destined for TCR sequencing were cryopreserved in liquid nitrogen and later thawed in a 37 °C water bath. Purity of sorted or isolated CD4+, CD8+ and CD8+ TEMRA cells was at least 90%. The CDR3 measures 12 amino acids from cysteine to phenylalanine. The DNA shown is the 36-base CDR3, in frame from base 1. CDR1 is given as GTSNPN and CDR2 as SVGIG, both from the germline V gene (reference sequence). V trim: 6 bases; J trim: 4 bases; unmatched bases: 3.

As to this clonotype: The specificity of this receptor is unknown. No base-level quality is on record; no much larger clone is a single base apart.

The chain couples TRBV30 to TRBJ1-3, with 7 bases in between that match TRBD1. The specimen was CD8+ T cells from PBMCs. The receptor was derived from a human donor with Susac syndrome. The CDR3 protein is CACGDRGNTIYF. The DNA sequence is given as TGTGCCTGCGGGGACAGAGGAAACACCATATATTTT.